The rows below give T cell receptor beta chains drawn from one sample of a study of beta chain features in type 1 diabetes. Clones were read by immunoSEQ multiplex PCR, and TCRdb kept only the in-frame ones, dropping some. The sample has approximately 330,000 clones; 8% to 13% are singletons. Input material: naive CD4+ T cells from blood. The origin of the receptors is a woman under 40 in good health. CDR3s leave out the opening cysteine and the closing phenylalanine or tryptophan.

V	J	CDR3
TRBV18	TRBJ1-5	ASSPGQVGQPQH
TRBV4-3	TRBJ2-1	ASSSRPAGGNEQF
TRBV18	TRBJ1-1	ASSPGTAVEAF
TRBV12-5	TRBJ2-1	ASGLAAGGNEQF
TRBV7-2	TRBJ1-5	ASSLRDRNQPQH
TRBV9	TRBJ2-3	ASSQTSGMDTQY
TRBV2	TRBJ2-1	ASSGSDNEQF
TRBV5-1	TRBJ2-7	ASSSAAGTGSYEQY
TRBV5-1	TRBJ2-7	ASSPPLGTGGDEQY
TRBV4-2	TRBJ2-1	ASSQEPSGTYNEQF
TRBV2	TRBJ2-1	ASSEQGLAPDEQF
TRBV4-2	TRBJ2-2	ASSPRTDTGELF
TRBV27	TRBJ2-1	ASGRAGGKYNEQF
TRBV6-5	TRBJ2-1	ASSYASGNGFEQF
TRBV23-1	TRBJ1-2	ASSQFHPGLRVYT
TRBV30	TRBJ2-2	AWSVIGELF
TRBV4-3	TRBJ2-5	ASSRAAGGETQY
TRBV5-1	TRBJ1-2	ASRLTGEVGGYT
TRBV7-2	TRBJ2-1	ASSLVRAGLAGNEQF
TRBV29-1	TRBJ2-3	SVGDYFTDTQY
TRBV5-6	TRBJ2-3	ASSLRTSGDISDTQY
TRBV25-1	TRBJ2-5	ASSESGRGREETQY
TRBV2	TRBJ1-4	ATSSEGLLRREKLF
TRBV7-9	TRBJ1-5	ASSLTGGSNQPQH
TRBV29-1	TRBJ2-1	SVETGSYYNEQF
TRBV7-3	TRBJ2-7	ASSSRQGAYEQY
TRBV25-1	TRBJ2-5	ASSESGALQETQY
TRBV25-1	TRBJ2-7	ASSEMGQVSEQY
TRBV30	TRBJ1-1	AWGKFGGSEAF
TRBV28	TRBJ1-4	ASSRDRGAGEKLF
TRBV7-9	TRBJ2-5	ASSELSGSKTQY
TRBV11-2	TRBJ2-7	ASSPRGAYEQY
TRBV19	TRBJ1-5	AAGEISNQPQH
TRBV5-1	TRBJ2-7	ASSLQGEVQY
TRBV13	TRBJ2-3	ASSLGPGLPSTDTQY
TRBV28	TRBJ2-7	ASSLLGGYSYEQY
TRBV30	TRBJ2-6	AWSRAGDPSGANVLT
TRBV7-3	TRBJ2-3	ASSLTSGSTDTQY
TRBV10-3	TRBJ2-7	ATASGYEQY
TRBV7-9	TRBJ2-5	ATTSGYGETQY
TRBV29-1	TRBJ2-1	SVETLAGGSSYNEQF
TRBV10-3	TRBJ2-1	AIRTSGSSYNEQF
TRBV29-1	TRBJ2-1	SVGSGLAGAGEQF
TRBV15	TRBJ2-7	ATSTPSVQAYEQY
TRBV5-1	TRBJ1-5	ASSWNTGDQPQH
TRBV6-5	TRBJ1-1	ASSKGQEPF
TRBV30	TRBJ2-1	AWSPFLAGGNEQF
TRBV5-1	TRBJ2-7	ASSLEGELLYEQY
TRBV5-1	TRBJ2-5	ASSRDQGETQY
TRBV2	TRBJ2-2	ASSSGNTGELF
TRBV29-1	TRBJ1-4	SVRTRGEKLF
TRBV18	TRBJ2-5	ASSSTTGGLQETQY
TRBV5-1	TRBJ2-7	ASSLTGSYEQY
TRBV18	TRBJ2-5	ASSRDLLQETQY